One sample yielded the 9 T cell receptor beta chains listed below, sequenced in a study of blood T cell repertoires in COVID-19. TCRdb keeps only in-frame clones here, not all; method: immunoSEQ multiplex PCR. The data show some 60,000 clones, less than 75% seen once. Sequenced material: peripheral blood. These TCRs come from a woman aged 50 to 60 with active or convalescent COVID-19.

This sequence joins TRBV19 and TRBJ1-1, with D uncertain. V was pared by 6 bases and J by 3 bases, with 11 bases between. The CDR3 contains 13 residues. Per the germline V gene, CDR1 is LNHDA and CDR2 is SQIVND (reference sequence). CDR3 sequence reads: CASSPTVDTEAFF. The CDR3 DNA reads TGTGCCAGTAGCCCCACAGTGGACACTGAAGCTTTCTTT. Full variable domain (remainder filled in from reference TRBV19 and TRBJ1-1): DGGITQSPKYLFRKEGQNVTLSCEQNLNHDAMYWYRQDPGQGLRLIYYSQIVNDFQKGDIAEGYSVSREKKESFPLTVTSAQKNPTAFYLCASSPTVDTEAFFGQGTRLTVV.

The chain carries TRBV3-1 (or the pseudogene TRBV3-2) and TRBJ2-3, with TRBD1 as a possible D gene (6 bases). Germline V lookup: CDR1 LGHDT, CDR2 YNNKEL (reference sequence). The CDR3 contains 16 residues. With 2 bases removed from V and 0 bases from J, the gap between germline ends came to 12 bases. Here the CDR3 DNA reads TGTGCCAGCAGCCAAAGGGGGATTTCTAGCACAGATACGCAGTATTTT. It encodes CASSQRGISSTDTQYF.

CDR3: CATRTGAYEQYF. The CDR3 region has the DNA TGTGCCACCAGGACAGGGGCCTACGAGCAGTACTTC. The gene calls are TRBV10-3 and TRBJ2-7; TRBD1 matches 9 bases. The V segment lost 10 bases and the J segment 2 bases; nucleotides outside the gene matches: 3. There are 12 residues in the CDR3. CDR1 is ENHRY, CDR2 SYGVKD, per germline.

The chain recombines TRBV6-5 with TRBJ1-5; D perhaps matches TRBD1 (6 bases). Trimming stripped 11 bases from V and 4 bases from J, with 15 bases between. The CDR3 runs to 13 residues. Germline-derived CDR1 and CDR2 are MNHEY and SVGAGI. CDR3 DNA sequence: TGTGCCGCTTACGGGACACTGAATCAGCCCCAGCATTTT. This codes for CAAYGTLNQPQHF.

The chain couples TRBV5-1 to TRBJ2-6; D is unresolved. CDR1 SGHRS and CDR2 YFSETQ come from the germline V gene. The germline V and J ends were trimmed by 0 bases and 4 bases, with 5 bases remaining between them. The CDR3 loop spans 14 amino acids. In DNA, the CDR3 is TGCGCCAGCAGCTTGGCCTCGGGGGCCAACGTCCTGACTTTC. This sequence encodes CASSLASGANVLTF.

This clone was counted a few times. The V gene is TRBV6-6, the J gene TRBJ1-1; no reliable D call. The V gene's germline CDR1 is MNHNY and CDR2 SVGAGI (reference sequence). The CDR3 runs to 14 residues. V was cut by 7 bases and J by 6 bases, with 18 bases left in between. CDR3 nucleotides: TGTGCCAGCACCCCGAGGGAAAGGTCCTCTGAAGCTTTCTTT. Protein: CASTPRERSSEAFF.

J is TRBJ1-6 and V is TRBV5-1; 7 bases agree with TRBD1. J lost 0 bases, V lost 3 bases, and 6 bases had no gene match. The germline CDR1 and CDR2 sequences are SGHRS and YFSETQ. This CDR3 is 17 amino acids long. The CDR3 DNA reads TGCGCCAGCAGCTGGACGGACAGGAGCTCCTATAATTCACCCCTCCACTTT. It yields the protein CASSWTDRSSYNSPLHF.

This clone was recorded once. The J gene is TRBJ2-5, the V gene TRBV11-2; D is possibly TRBD2 (6 bases). Looked up from germline, CDR1 is SGHAT and CDR2 is FQNNGV. V gave up 5 bases and J gave up 2 bases, with 15 bases separating them. This CDR3 comprises 15 residues. The CDR3 here is CASSMDYPNQETQYF. CDR3 bases: TGTGCCAGCAGCATGGACTATCCAAATCAAGAGACCCAGTACTTC.

This clone has a single count. CDR3 in DNA: TGTGCCAGCAGTGAAGGGGCAATTGGCAATCAGCCCCAGCATTTT. Translation gives CASSEGAIGNQPQHF. This chain uses TRBV6-1 with TRBJ1-5; D is unclear. The V gene's germline CDR1 is MNHNS and CDR2 SASEGT. CDR3 length equals 15 residues. Trimming pared 1 base from V and 2 bases from J, leaving 9 bases between.